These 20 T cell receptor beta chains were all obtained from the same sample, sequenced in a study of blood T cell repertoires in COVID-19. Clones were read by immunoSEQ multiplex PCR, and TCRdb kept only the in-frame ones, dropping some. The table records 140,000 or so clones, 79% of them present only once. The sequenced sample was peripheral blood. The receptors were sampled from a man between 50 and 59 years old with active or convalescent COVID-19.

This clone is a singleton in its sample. CDR3 sequence (DNA): TGTGCCAGCAGCCAAGAAGTCGGGCTAGCGGGAGAGACCCAGTACTTC. This codes for CASSQEVGLAGETQYF. This chain links TRBV3-1 (or the pseudogene TRBV3-2) with TRBJ2-5; 8 positions agree with TRBD2. The V and J ends lost 0 bases and 4 bases, in that order; junction bases with no gene match: 7. The CDR3 spans 16 residues. Looked up from germline, CDR1 is LGHDT and CDR2 is YNNKEL (reference sequence).

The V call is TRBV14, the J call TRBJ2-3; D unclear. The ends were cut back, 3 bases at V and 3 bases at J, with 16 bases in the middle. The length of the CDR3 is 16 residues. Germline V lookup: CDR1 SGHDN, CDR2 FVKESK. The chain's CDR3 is CASSQFARSWTDTQYF. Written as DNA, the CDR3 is TGTGCCAGCAGCCAGTTCGCCCGGAGTTGGACAGATACGCAGTATTTT.

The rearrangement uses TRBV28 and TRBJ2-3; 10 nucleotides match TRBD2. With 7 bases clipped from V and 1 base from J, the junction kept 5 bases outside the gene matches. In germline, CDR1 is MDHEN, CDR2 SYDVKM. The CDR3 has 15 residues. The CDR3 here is CASNIGTSGTDTQYF. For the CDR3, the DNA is TGTGCCAGCAACATTGGGACTAGCGGCACAGATACGCAGTATTTT.

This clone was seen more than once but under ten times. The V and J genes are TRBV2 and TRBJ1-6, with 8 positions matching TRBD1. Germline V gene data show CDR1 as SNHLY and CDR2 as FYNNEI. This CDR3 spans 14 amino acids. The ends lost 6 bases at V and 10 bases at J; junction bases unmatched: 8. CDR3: CASSITGGGSPLHF. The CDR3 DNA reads TGTGCCAGCAGCATAACAGGGGGAGGATCACCCCTCCACTTT.

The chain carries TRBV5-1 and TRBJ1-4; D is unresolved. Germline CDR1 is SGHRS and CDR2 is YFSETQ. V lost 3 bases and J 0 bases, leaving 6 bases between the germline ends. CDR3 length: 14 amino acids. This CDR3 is CASSWSTTNEKLFF. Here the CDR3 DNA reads TGCGCCAGCAGCTGGAGCACAACTAATGAAAAACTGTTTTTT.

CDR3 nucleotide sequence: TGTGCCAGCAGTCCCACCTCAGAGGCTGAAGCTTTCTTT. Translating it yields CASSPTSEAEAFF. This chain connects TRBV27 to TRBJ1-1; D is unclear. The germline gives CDR1 MNHEY, CDR2 SMNVEV (reference sequence). V was clipped by 5 bases and J by 6 bases, with 13 bases between them. The CDR3 runs to 13 residues.

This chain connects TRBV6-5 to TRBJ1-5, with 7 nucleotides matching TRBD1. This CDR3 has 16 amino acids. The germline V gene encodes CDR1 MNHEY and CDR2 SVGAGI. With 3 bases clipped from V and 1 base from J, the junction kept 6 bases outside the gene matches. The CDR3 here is CASSYQRQGSNQPQHF. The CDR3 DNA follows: TGTGCCAGCAGTTATCAACGACAGGGAAGCAATCAGCCCCAGCATTTT.

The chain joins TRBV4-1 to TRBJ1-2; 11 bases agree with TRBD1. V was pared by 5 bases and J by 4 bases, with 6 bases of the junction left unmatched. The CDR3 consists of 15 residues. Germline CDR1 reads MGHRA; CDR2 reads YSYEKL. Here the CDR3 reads CASSIGQGAPYGYTF. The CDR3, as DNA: TGCGCCAGCAGCATAGGACAGGGGGCCCCCTATGGCTACACCTTC.

The CDR3 sequence: CASSYHTGELFF. CDR3 sequence (DNA): TGTGCCAGCAGTTACCATACCGGGGAGCTGTTTTTT. The gene calls are TRBV6-5 and TRBJ2-2; the D is unclear. The CDR3 covers 12 residues. Trimming pared 2 bases from V and 5 bases from J, leaving 3 bases between. Per the germline V gene, CDR1 is MNHEY and CDR2 is SVGAGI.

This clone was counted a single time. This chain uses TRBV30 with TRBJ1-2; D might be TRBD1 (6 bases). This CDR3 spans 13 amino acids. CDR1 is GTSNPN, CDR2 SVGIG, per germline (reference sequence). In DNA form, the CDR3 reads TGTGCTTCTAGGACAGTGCGGGTTAGTGGCTACACCTTC. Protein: CASRTVRVSGYTF.

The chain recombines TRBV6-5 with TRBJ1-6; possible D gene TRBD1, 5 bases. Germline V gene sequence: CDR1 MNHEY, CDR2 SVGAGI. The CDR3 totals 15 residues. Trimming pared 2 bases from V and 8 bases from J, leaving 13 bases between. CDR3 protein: CASSYRDGGDSPLHF. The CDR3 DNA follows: TGTGCCAGCAGTTACCGGGACGGAGGGGATTCACCCCTCCACTTT.

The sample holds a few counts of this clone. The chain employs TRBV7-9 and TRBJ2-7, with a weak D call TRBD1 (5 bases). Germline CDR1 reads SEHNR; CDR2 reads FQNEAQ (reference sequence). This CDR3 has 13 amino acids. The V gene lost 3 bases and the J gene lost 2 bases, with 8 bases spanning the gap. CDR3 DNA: TGTGCCAGCAGCTTGTGGGGCGCCTACGAGCAGTACTTC. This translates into CASSLWGAYEQYF.

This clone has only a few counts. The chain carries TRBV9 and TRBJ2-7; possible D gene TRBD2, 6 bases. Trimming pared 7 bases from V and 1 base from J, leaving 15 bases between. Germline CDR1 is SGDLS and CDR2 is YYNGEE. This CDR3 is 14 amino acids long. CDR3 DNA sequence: TGTGCCAGCTCAAAAGTGGGACTGTCCTACGAGCAGTACTTC. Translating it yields CASSKVGLSYEQYF.

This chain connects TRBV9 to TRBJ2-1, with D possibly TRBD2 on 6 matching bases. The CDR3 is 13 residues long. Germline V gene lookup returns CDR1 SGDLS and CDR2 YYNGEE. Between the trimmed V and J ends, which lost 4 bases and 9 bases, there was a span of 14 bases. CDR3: CASSPSQGGEQFF. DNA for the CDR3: TGTGCCAGCAGCCCAAGCCAGGGAGGTGAGCAGTTCTTC.

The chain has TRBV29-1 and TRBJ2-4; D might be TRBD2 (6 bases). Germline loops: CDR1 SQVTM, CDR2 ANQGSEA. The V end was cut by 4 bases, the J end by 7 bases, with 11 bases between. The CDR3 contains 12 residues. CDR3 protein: CSVVVGGNIQYF. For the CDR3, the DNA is TGCAGCGTTGTTGTTGGGGGGAACATTCAGTACTTC.

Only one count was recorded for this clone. CDR3 amino acids: CASGLDNGFLSGNTIYF. CDR3 nucleotide sequence: TGTGCTAGTGGTTTGGACAACGGGTTTCTCTCTGGAAACACCATATATTTT. The gene calls are TRBV12-5 and TRBJ1-3; no firm D call. Germline V CDR1 and CDR2: LGHNT, FRNRAP. V was cut by 1 base and J by 0 bases, with 13 bases left in between. The CDR3 is made up of 17 amino acids. Variable domain in full (rest from reference TRBV12-5 and TRBJ1-3): DARVTQTPRHKVTEMGQEVTMRCQPILGHNTVFWYRQTMMQGLELLAYFRNRAPLDDSGMPKDRFSAEMPDATLATLKIQPSEPRDSAVYFCASGLDNGFLSGNTIYFGEGSWLTVV.

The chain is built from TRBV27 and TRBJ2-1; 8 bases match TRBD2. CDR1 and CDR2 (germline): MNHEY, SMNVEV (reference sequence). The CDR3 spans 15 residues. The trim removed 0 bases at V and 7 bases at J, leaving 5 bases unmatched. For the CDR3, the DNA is TGTGCCAGCAGTTTATCGCTGGGACTAGGAAATGAGCAGTTCTTC. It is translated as CASSLSLGLGNEQFF.

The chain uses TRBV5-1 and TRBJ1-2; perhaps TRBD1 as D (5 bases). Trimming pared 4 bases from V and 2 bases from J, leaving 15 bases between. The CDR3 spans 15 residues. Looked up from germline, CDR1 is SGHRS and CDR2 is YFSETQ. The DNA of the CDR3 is TGCGCCAGCAGCGGGACTAGAGAGTTCAACTATGGCTACACCTTC. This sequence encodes CASSGTREFNYGYTF.

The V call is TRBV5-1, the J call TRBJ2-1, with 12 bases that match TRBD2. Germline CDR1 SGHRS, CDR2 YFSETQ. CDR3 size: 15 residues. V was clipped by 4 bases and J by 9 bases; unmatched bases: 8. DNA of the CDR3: TGCGCCAGCAGCCCACCGACTAGCGGGAGTGGTGAGCAGTTCTTC. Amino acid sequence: CASSPPTSGSGEQFF.

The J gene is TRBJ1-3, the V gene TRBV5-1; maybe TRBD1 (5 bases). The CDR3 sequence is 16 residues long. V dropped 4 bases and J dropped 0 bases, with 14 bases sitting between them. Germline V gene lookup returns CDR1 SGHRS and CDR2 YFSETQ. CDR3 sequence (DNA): TGCGCCAGCAGCCCCAATGGACACAACTCTGGAAACACCATATATTTT. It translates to CASSPNGHNSGNTIYF.